This T cell receptor (beta chain) stems from a study of blood T cell repertoires in COVID-19. CDR1 and CDR2 (germline): MNHEY, SMNVEV (reference sequence). The CDR3 totals 15 residues. V lost 2 bases and J 4 bases, leaving 14 bases between the germline ends. Participants were aged roughly 18 to 95 years, lived in some 23 US areas, and enrolled virtually. This clone was detected only a few times. Generated by immunoSEQ multiplex PCR, the TCRdb table keeps only in-frame clones and is missing some. This table has under 500,000 clones, around 89% appearing once. This sequence joins TRBV27 and TRBJ1-2; TRBD1 is a possible D gene (6 bases). Sequenced sample: PBMCs or T cells enriched from blood (not recorded which). The sequence was collected from a man younger than 45 who had recovered from COVID-19. In DNA, the CDR3 is TGTGCCAGCAGTTTAGTTACAGGGACCTTCTATGGCTACACCTTC. It specifies CASSLVTGTFYGYTF.